This T cell receptor beta chain was sequenced for a study of CD8 T cells in ankylosing spondylitis. V lost 2 bases and J lost 8, with 13 bases in between. The CDR3 runs 14 residues. Germline CDR1 SGHVS, CDR2 FQNEAQ. TCRdb re-derived calls from the 5' RACE reads in MiXCR, one entry per CDR3 protein. The table records around 770,000 distinct CDR3 sequences, around 11% of them present only once. General study points: A motif of under 10 highly homologous TCR beta variants was seen as apparently characteristic of ankylosing spondylitis blood.

On this clonotype itself: Its antigen remains unknown.

This rearrangement joins TRBV7-8 to TRBJ2-1; no definite D call. The TCR comes from a male donor with ankylosing spondylitis. Sequencing used blood, either unsorted or a sorted T cell fraction (not recorded which). The CDR3 DNA follows: TGTGCCAGCAGCTTAAAGTCGTCCGGGCATGAGCAGTTCTTC. Its protein is CASSLKSSGHEQFF.